The source of this T cell receptor (beta chain) is a study of CD8 T cells in ankylosing spondylitis. For TCR beta, libraries came from quantitative 5'-RACE with molecular barcodes. TCRdb reanalysed the 5' RACE reads using MiXCR and keeps one entry per CDR3 protein. Among 200,000 to 250,000 distinct CDR3 sequences listed, approximately 10% were seen once. This clonotype was found many times. As yet, its antigen is unknown. Study results and caveats: Disease-associated clonotypes exhibited CD8+ identity and were relatively infrequent in peripheral blood.

Germline V gene sequence: CDR1 SGHDT, CDR2 YYEEEE. This CDR3 region has 17 residues. J gave up 2 bases and V 2 bases, and 7 bases lay outside the gene matches. Material: blood, either unsorted or a sorted T cell fraction (not recorded which). The receptor's source is a male donor with ankylosing spondylitis or in good health (not recorded which). The rearrangement joins TRBV5-6 to TRBJ2-3, with 11 positions matching TRBD2. DNA for the CDR3: TGTGCCAGCAGCTTACAGACTAGCGGGGATTACACAGATACGCAGTATTTT. It codes for CASSLQTSGDYTDTQYF.